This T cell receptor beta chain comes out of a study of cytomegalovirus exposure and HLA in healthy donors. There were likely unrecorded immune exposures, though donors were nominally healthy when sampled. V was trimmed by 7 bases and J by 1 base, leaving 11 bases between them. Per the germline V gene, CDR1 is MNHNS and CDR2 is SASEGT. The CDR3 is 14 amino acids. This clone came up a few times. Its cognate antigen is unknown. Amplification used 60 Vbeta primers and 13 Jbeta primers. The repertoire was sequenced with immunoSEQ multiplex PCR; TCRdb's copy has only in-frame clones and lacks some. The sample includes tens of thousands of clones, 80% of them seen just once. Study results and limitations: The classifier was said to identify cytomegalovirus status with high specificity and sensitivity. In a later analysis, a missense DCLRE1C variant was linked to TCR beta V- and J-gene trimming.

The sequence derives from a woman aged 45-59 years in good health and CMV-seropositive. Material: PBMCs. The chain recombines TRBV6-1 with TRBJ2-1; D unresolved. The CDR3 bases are TGTGCCAGCATAGGCGGCCTATCCTACAATGAGCAGTTCTTC. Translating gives CASIGGLSYNEQFF.